The 27 T cell receptor beta chains reported below all come from one sample, sequenced in a study of identical twins. TCRdb re-called the 5' RACE reads through MiXCR, storing one row per CDR3 protein. The table has a few hundred thousand distinct CDR3 sequences, around 8.8% seen once. These data are also associated with another study on yellow fever vaccine responses in identical twins.

Sequences were obtained from memory (CD45RO+) T cells sorted from blood. Receptor source: a woman aged 18-29 years in good health.

The CDR3 DNA sequence: TGTGCCATCAGCGGCCTAGCGTTGGACACAGATACGCAGTATTTT. Amino acids: CAISGLALDTDTQYF. V usage is TRBV10-3 and J usage is TRBJ2-3; D may be TRBD2 (6 bases). Germline V gives CDR1 ENHRY, CDR2 SYGVKD. CDR3 length: 15 amino acids. The germline V and J ends were trimmed by 6 bases and 2 bases, with 15 bases remaining between them.

This clonotype was recorded many times. The chain carries TRBV15 and TRBJ2-4; tentative D call: TRBD2 (6 bases). Trimming stripped 4 bases from V and 1 base from J, with 14 bases between. Germline lookup yields CDR1 LNHNV and CDR2 YYDKDF (reference sequence). The CDR3 covers 16 residues. DNA for the CDR3: TGTGCCACCAGCAAAGGAGGAGGGATGGCCAAAAACATTCAGTACTTC. It encodes CATSKGGGMAKNIQYF. Full variable domain (missing parts from reference TRBV15 and TRBJ2-4): DAMVIQNPRYQVTQFGKPVTLSCSQTLNHNVMYWYQQKSSQAPKLLFHYYDKDFNNEADTPDNFQSRRPNTSFCFLDIRSPGLGDTAMYLCATSKGGGMAKNIQYFGAGTRLSVL.

The V gene is TRBV5-1, the J gene TRBJ2-3, with 7 bases matching TRBD1. The CDR3 sequence is 14 residues long. CDR1 and CDR2 (germline): SGHRS, YFSETQ. With V trimmed by 0 bases and J by 3 bases, 1 base remained unmatched. The CDR3 sequence: CASSLEQGTDTQYF. The CDR3 nucleotides are TGCGCCAGCAGCTTGGAACAGGGGACAGATACGCAGTATTTT.

This clonotype came up many times. The chain uses TRBV2 and TRBJ2-3, with D perhaps matching TRBD2 (6 bases). CDR1 SNHLY and CDR2 FYNNEI come from the germline V gene. Trimming shortened V by 8 bases and J by 5 bases, and 8 bases separated the two germline ends. CDR3 length: 11 residues. This CDR3 reads CASLALDTQYF. The CDR3 DNA reads as TGTGCCAGCCTAGCGCTAGATACGCAGTATTTT.

The CDR3 loop is CASSPSKPGTPGTQYF. CDR3 sequence (DNA): TGTGCCAGCAGCCCTTCCAAGCCCGGGACCCCAGGGACCCAGTACTTC. The chain joins TRBV11-3 to TRBJ2-5; TRBD1 or TRBD2 may be the D gene (5 bases each). The CDR3 loop spans 16 amino acids. The ends were cut back, 5 bases at V and 7 bases at J, with 23 bases in the middle. Germline V gene lookup returns CDR1 SGHNT and CDR2 YENEEA.

This clonotype came up a few times. This chain connects TRBV18 to TRBJ1-1; D gene unclear. CDR1 and CDR2 (germline): KGHSH, LQKENI. This CDR3 contains 14 residues. The V gene lost 3 bases and the J gene lost 4 bases, with 12 bases spanning the gap. CDR3 sequence (DNA): TGTGCCAGCTCACCTACGGATCTTTCCACTGAAGCTTTCTTT. Its protein is CASSPTDLSTEAFF.

This clonotype was detected a few times. The chain has TRBV6-2 or TRBV6-3 and TRBJ2-2; the match to TRBD2 covers 7 bases. V was pared by 2 bases and J by 0 bases, with 3 bases of the junction left unmatched. CDR1 MNHEY and CDR2 SVGEGT come from the germline V gene. The CDR3 contains 16 residues. For the CDR3, the DNA is TGTGCCAGCAGTTACAACGGACTAGCGAACACCGGGGAGCTGTTTTTT. It yields the protein CASSYNGLANTGELFF.

In its sample, this clonotype was seen many times. The rearrangement links TRBV10-3 to TRBJ2-5, with no clear D. Deletions cut 1 base from V and 5 bases from J, with 5 bases between. The CDR3 sequence is 12 residues long. Germline CDR1 ENHRY, CDR2 SYGVKD. The CDR3, as DNA: TGTGCCATCAGTGAGTTCGCGGAGACCCAGTACTTC. Encoded protein: CAISEFAETQYF.

In regard to this clonotype: The junction departs from germline at one end; a sequencing error may be responsible. The rearrangement uses TRBV5-1 and TRBJ2-1; perhaps TRBD2 as D (7 bases). The CDR3 is 12 amino acids. The germline V gene has CDR1 SGHRS and CDR2 YFSETQ. The CDR3 nucleotides are TGCGCCAGCAGCTTGGACGGGGGGCCTGCCCTCTTC. Its translation: CASSLDGGPALF.

This clonotype appeared many times. The rearrangement links TRBV10-1 to TRBJ2-2; TRBD2 aligns across 11 bases. J was trimmed by 2 bases and V by 6 bases; bases with no gene match: 2. The CDR3 is 15 amino acids. CDR1 and CDR2 (germline): WNHNN, SYGVQD (reference sequence). CDR3 DNA: TGCGCCAGCAGCGGGACTAGCGGCAACACCGGGGAGCTGTTTTTT. It is translated as CASSGTSGNTGELFF.

This clonotype was seen ten or more times. The rearrangement links TRBV29-1 to TRBJ2-1; D possibly corresponds to TRBD2 (5 bases). This CDR3 is 14 amino acids long. Germline V gives CDR1 SQVTM, CDR2 ANQGSEA. V was clipped by 3 bases and J by 2 bases, with 11 bases between them. This chain's CDR3 is CSVDRPGTYNEQFF. In DNA form, the CDR3 reads TGCAGCGTTGATAGGCCGGGGACCTACAATGAGCAGTTCTTC.

V usage is TRBV10-3 and J usage is TRBJ2-1; D not certain. Trimming took 3 bases from V and 0 from J, leaving 12 bases between them. In germline, CDR1 is ENHRY, CDR2 SYGVKD. The CDR3 sequence is 16 residues long. CDR3 nucleotide sequence: TGTGCCATCAGTGACTCGCTTCAGAGCTCCTACAATGAGCAGTTCTTC. It specifies CAISDSLQSSYNEQFF.

This clonotype appeared many times. CDR3 sequence: CASSQNQPQHF. The DNA of the CDR3 is TGTGCCAGCAGTCAAAATCAGCCCCAGCATTTT. The chain carries TRBV12-3 or TRBV12-4 and TRBJ1-5; D uncertain. With 5 bases removed from V and 4 bases from J, the gap between germline ends came to 3 bases. This CDR3 region has 11 residues.

The sample holds a few counts of this clonotype. This rearrangement joins TRBV10-3 to TRBJ2-7; 9 bases are a match to TRBD1. V lost 10 bases and J lost 1; bases outside the gene matches: 2. Per germline, CDR1 ENHRY and CDR2 SYGVKD. This CDR3 has 12 residues. This CDR3 reads CATGQGSYEQYV. The CDR3 DNA is TGTGCCACCGGACAGGGGTCCTACGAGCAGTACGTC.

The J gene is TRBJ1-6, the V gene TRBV27; D is undetermined. CDR3 length equals 17 residues. Germline V CDR1 and CDR2: MNHEY, SMNVEV (reference sequence). V lost 6 bases and J lost 2, with 17 bases in between. The CDR3 nucleotides are TGTGCCAGCAGCCCCCTGGAGTGGAGGCCCTATAATTCACCCCTCCACTTT. Its protein is CASSPLEWRPYNSPLHF.

This clonotype showed up just a few times. This chain connects TRBV11-2 to TRBJ2-5, with 9 nucleotides matching TRBD1. CDR1 is SGHAT and CDR2 is FQNNGV in the germline V gene. V shed 2 bases, J shed 4 bases, and the junction held 8 bases outside the gene matches. This CDR3 comprises 16 residues. DNA of the CDR3: TGTGCCAGCAGCTTAAGCGGGACAGGGTTTCGAGAGACCCAGTACTTC. It is translated as CASSLSGTGFRETQYF. Based on the CDR3 plus reference TRBV11-2 and TRBJ2-5, the full variable domain is EAGVAQSPRYKIIEKRQSVAFWCNPISGHATLYWYQQILGQGPKLLIQFQNNGVVDDSQLPKDRFSAERLKGVDSTLKIQPAKLEDSAVYLCASSLSGTGFRETQYFGPGTRLLVL.

This chain links TRBV24-1 with TRBJ2-3; D unresolved. V was trimmed by 5 bases and J by 4 bases, leaving 6 bases between them. This CDR3 region has 12 residues. Germline assignment: CDR1 KGHDR and CDR2 SFDVKD. This chain's CDR3 is CATSGFADTQYF. CDR3 nucleotide sequence: TGTGCCACCAGTGGATTCGCAGATACGCAGTATTTT.

The CDR3, as DNA: TGCGCCAGCAGTGAAGGCGCAGGGACTAACGAGCAGTACGTC. Amino acids: CASSEGAGTNEQYV. J is TRBJ2-7 and V is TRBV10-2; 7 bases agree with TRBD2. The CDR3 consists of 14 residues. The germline CDR1 and CDR2 sequences are WSHSY and SAAADI. Trimming at V came to 3 bases and at J to 5 bases, leaving 7 bases not matched to a gene.

This clonotype was observed at least ten times. This chain joins TRBV12-3 or TRBV12-4 and TRBJ2-5, with a weak D call TRBD1 (6 bases). The CDR3 has 12 amino acids. The V gene lost 6 bases and the J gene lost 5 bases, with 10 bases spanning the gap. CDR3 loop: CASSGQGETQYF. In nucleotides, the CDR3 is TGTGCCAGCAGCGGTCAGGGGGAGACCCAGTACTTC.

In this sample, this clonotype turned up a few times. The V gene is TRBV28, the J gene TRBJ1-2; possible D gene TRBD1, 6 bases. Per the germline V gene, CDR1 is MDHEN and CDR2 is SYDVKM. V lost 5 bases and J lost 2, with 9 bases in between. This CDR3 comprises 13 residues. The CDR3 nucleotides read TGTGCCAGCAGTCGGGGGCGGAACTATGGCTACACCTTC. Protein product: CASSRGRNYGYTF.

Ten or more counts support this clonotype. This chain joins TRBV20-1 and TRBJ2-1; 8 nucleotides align to TRBD2. Germline V CDR1 and CDR2: DFQATT, SNEGSKA (reference sequence). This CDR3 has 14 amino acids. With 5 bases clipped from V and 7 bases from J, the junction kept 10 bases outside the gene matches. CDR3 sequence reads: CSASREGDSNEQFF. In nucleotides, the CDR3 is TGCAGTGCTTCACGGGAGGGCGATAGTAATGAGCAGTTCTTC.

This clonotype appeared a few times. The chain employs TRBV25-1 and TRBJ2-1, with 8 nucleotides matching TRBD2. CDR3 length equals 12 residues. CDR1 and CDR2 (germline): MGHDK, SYGVNS. The ends lost 4 bases at V and 12 bases at J; junction bases unmatched: 5. CDR3 amino acids: CASSGTSRGQFF. The DNA for the CDR3 is TGTGCCAGCAGTGGGACTAGCCGGGGGCAGTTCTTC.

This clonotype showed up just a few times. V is TRBV2 and J is TRBJ2-3, with TRBD1 as a possible D gene (6 bases). This CDR3 region has 16 residues. Trimming removed 2 bases at V and 1 base at J, with 13 bases between. CDR1 is SNHLY and CDR2 is FYNNEI in the germline V gene. CDR3 DNA: TGTGCCAGCAGTGAAAGGGGCGACAGGCGCACAGATACGCAGTATTTT. This translates into CASSERGDRRTDTQYF.

The chain combines TRBV4-2 with TRBJ2-7, with 11 bases lining up with TRBD2. This CDR3 has 18 residues. V lost 0 bases to trimming and J lost 7 bases; unmatched junction nucleotides: 14. In germline, CDR1 is LGHNA, CDR2 YNFKEQ. In DNA, the CDR3 is TGTGCCAGCAGCCAAGATCAGATACGGACTAGCGGGCCGGGAGAGCAGTACTTC. The encoded protein is CASSQDQIRTSGPGEQYF.

There are a few counts of this clonotype. The rearrangement links TRBV20-1 to TRBJ2-5; 14 bases align to TRBD2. CDR3 length: 20 residues. Trimming took 3 bases from V and 5 from J; bases not matched to a gene: 20. CDR1 is DFQATT, CDR2 SNEGSKA, per germline (reference sequence). The CDR3 sequence is CSARGSTGTSGGAPKETQYF. CDR3 nucleotide sequence: TGCAGTGCTAGGGGATCTACCGGGACTAGCGGGGGAGCACCAAAGGAGACCCAGTACTTC.

This clonotype was counted many times. The chain links TRBV6-2 or TRBV6-3 to TRBJ2-7; D gene ambiguous. V was cut by 0 bases and J by 6 bases, with 6 bases left in between. The CDR3 loop spans 12 amino acids. Germline lookup yields CDR1 MNHEY and CDR2 SVGEGT. DNA of the CDR3: TGTGCCAGCAGTTACTCACGAGGCGAGCAGTACTTC. As protein: CASSYSRGEQYF.

This clonotype has a handful of counts. V is TRBV27 and J is TRBJ1-2, with D possibly matching TRBD1 (5 bases). Trimming pared 5 bases from V and 4 bases from J, leaving 11 bases between. The CDR3 is made up of 13 amino acids. Germline values: CDR1 MNHEY, CDR2 SMNVEV (reference sequence). CDR3 loop: CASSPGARYGYTF. The CDR3 region has the DNA TGTGCCAGCAGTCCCGGGGCCCGCTATGGCTACACCTTC.